This entry describes one T cell receptor beta chain. Its cognate antigen is unknown. This sample is drawn from a study of cytomegalovirus exposure and HLA in healthy donors. General study findings and limits: No immune exposure information besides CMV serostatus was available.

In germline, CDR1 is SGHAT, CDR2 FQNNGV. Losses at the gene ends were 4 bases for V and 11 bases for J; bases not matched to a gene: 16. This CDR3 region has 16 residues. The PCR contained 60 Vbeta and 13 Jbeta primers. The protocol was immunoSEQ multiplex PCR, while the TCRdb copy is restricted to in-frame clones and leaves out a portion. The sample contains about 34,000 clones, roughly 80% of which appear only once. The specimen was PBMCs. This rearrangement joins TRBV11-2 to TRBJ2-1, with 8 bases matching TRBD2. This clonotype was sampled from a woman aged 18-29 years in good health and CMV-seropositive. The CDR3: CASSSSSGPSTMKQFF. The CDR3 coding sequence is TGTGCCAGCAGCTCTTCTAGCGGGCCCTCTACAATGAAGCAGTTCTTC.